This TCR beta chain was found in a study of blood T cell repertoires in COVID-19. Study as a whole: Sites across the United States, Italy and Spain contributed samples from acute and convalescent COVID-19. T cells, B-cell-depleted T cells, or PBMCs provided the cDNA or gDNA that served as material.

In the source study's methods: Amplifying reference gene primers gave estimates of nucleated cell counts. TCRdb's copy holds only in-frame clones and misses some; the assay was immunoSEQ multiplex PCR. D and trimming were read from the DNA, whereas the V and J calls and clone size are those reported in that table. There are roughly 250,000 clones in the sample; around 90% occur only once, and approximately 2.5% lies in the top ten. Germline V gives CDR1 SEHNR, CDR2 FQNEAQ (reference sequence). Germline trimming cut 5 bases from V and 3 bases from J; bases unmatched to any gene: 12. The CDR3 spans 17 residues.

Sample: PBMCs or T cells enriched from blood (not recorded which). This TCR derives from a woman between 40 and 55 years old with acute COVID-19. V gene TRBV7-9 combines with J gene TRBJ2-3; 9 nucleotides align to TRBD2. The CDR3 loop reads CASSLYLAGDGTDTQYF. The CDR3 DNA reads TGTGCCAGCAGCCTCTATTTAGCGGGAGATGGGACAGATACGCAGTATTTT.